The clone carrying this T cell receptor (beta chain) turned up a few times. This entry belongs to a study of blood T cell repertoires in COVID-19. At the level of the study: Donors in the United States, Italy and Spain gave samples during acute or convalescent COVID-19. Sample material is recorded as cDNA or gDNA derived from T cells, B-cell-depleted T cells, or PBMCs.

In the original processing: Reference gene primers were amplified, and this amplification served to estimate nucleated cell counts. TCRdb's table, derived via immunoSEQ multiplex PCR, lists solely in-frame clones and lacks some. V, J and clone size reflect that table, while D and trimming were determined from the DNA. The sample includes roughly 220,000 clones, 86% seen only once; the top ten take about 2%. The source of this sequence is a man aged 25-45 years who had recovered from COVID-19. The sequencing input was peripheral blood.

CDR3 region: CASSPGQGSADTQYF. Here the CDR3 DNA reads TGCGCCAGCAGCCCGGGACAGGGGAGCGCAGATACGCAGTATTTT. The chain joins TRBV5-1 to TRBJ2-3; TRBD1 matches 10 bases. The J segment lost 4 bases and the V segment lost 4 bases, leaving 6 bases of the junction unmatched. There are 15 residues in the CDR3. Germline CDR1 reads SGHRS; CDR2 reads YFSETQ.